This TCR beta chain stems from a study of blood T cell repertoires in COVID-19. Sequenced by immunoSEQ multiplex PCR; TCRdb stores in-frame clones only, minus some. The sample shows approximately 390,000 clones, roughly 86% of them seen only once. This TCR derives from a woman aged 40-49 years with acute COVID-19. Sequenced: PBMCs or T cells enriched from blood (not recorded which).

CDR3 bases: TGTGCCATCAGTGAGTCGGGACAGGGCGGCTACACCTTC. Translation gives CAISESGQGGYTF. V gene TRBV10-3 combines with J gene TRBJ1-2; 9 nucleotides match TRBD1. Per germline, CDR1 ENHRY and CDR2 SYGVKD. V lost 0 bases and J lost 8; bases outside the gene matches: 1. CDR3 size: 13 residues.